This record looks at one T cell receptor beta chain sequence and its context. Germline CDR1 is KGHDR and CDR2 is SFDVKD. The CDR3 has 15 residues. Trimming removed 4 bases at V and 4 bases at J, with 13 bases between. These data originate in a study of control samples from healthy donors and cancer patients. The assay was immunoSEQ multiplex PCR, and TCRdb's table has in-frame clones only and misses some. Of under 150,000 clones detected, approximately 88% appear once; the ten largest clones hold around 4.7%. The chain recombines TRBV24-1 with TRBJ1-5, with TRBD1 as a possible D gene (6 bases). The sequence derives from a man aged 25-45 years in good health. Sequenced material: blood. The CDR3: CATSETTGRNQPQHF. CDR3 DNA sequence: TGTGCCACCAGTGAAACGACAGGTCGAAATCAGCCCCAGCATTTT.